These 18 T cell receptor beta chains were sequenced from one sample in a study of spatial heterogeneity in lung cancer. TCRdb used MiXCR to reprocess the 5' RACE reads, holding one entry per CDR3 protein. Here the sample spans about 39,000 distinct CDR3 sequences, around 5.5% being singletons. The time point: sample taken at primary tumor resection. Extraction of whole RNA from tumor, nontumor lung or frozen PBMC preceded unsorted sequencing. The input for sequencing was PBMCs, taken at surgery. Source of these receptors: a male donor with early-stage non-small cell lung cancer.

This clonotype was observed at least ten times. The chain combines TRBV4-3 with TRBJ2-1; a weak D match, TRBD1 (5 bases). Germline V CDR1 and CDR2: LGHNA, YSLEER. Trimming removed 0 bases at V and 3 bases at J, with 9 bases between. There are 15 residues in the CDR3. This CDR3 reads CASSQDRGGYNEQFF. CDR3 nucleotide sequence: TGCGCCAGCAGCCAAGATAGGGGCGGCTACAATGAGCAGTTCTTC.

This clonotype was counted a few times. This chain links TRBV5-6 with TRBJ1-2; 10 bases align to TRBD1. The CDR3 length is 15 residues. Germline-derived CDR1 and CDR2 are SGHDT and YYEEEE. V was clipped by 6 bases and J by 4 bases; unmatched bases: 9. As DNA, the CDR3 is TGTGCCAGCAACAAAGGGGACAGGGGACCCTATGGCTACACCTTC. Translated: CASNKGDRGPYGYTF.

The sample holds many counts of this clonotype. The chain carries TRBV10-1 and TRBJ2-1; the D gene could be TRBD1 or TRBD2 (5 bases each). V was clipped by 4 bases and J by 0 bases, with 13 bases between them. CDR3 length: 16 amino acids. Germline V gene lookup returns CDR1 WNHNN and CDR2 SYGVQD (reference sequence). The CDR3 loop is CASSASGLSSYNEQFF. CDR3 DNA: TGCGCCAGCAGTGCCTCGGGGCTGAGCTCCTACAATGAGCAGTTCTTC.

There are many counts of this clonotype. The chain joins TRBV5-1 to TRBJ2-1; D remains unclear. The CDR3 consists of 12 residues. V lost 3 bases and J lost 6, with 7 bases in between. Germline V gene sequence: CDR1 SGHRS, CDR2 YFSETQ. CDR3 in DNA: TGCGCCAGCAGCTGGGATTTCAATGAGCAGTTCTTC. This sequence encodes CASSWDFNEQFF.

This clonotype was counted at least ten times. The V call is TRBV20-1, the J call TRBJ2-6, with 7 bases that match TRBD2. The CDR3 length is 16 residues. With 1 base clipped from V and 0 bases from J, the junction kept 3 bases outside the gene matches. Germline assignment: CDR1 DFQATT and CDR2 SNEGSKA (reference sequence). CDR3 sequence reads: CSARGGGSSGANVLTF. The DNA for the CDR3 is TGCAGTGCTAGAGGGGGCGGGAGCTCTGGGGCCAACGTCCTGACTTTC.

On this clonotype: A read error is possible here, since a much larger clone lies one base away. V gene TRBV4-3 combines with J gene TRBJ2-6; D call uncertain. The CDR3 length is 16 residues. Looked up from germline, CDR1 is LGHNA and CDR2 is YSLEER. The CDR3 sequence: CPSSQDRGTGANVLTF. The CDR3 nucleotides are TGCCCCAGCAGCCAAGATCGAGGTACCGGGGCCAACGTCCTGACTTTC.

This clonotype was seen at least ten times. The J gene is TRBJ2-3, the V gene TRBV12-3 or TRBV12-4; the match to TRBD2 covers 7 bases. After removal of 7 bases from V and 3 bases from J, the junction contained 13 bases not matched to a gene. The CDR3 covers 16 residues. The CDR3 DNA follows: TGTGCCAGCACCTCCCGGGGGGACCGAGGGACAGATACGCAGTATTTT. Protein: CASTSRGDRGTDTQYF.

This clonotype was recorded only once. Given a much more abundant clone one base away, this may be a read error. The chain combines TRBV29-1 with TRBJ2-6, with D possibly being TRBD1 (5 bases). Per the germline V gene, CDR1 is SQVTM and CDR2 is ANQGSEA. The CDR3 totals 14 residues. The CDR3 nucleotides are TGCAGCGCTGGGTCGAGCTCTGGGGCCAACGTCCAGACTTTC. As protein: CSAGSSSGANVQTF.

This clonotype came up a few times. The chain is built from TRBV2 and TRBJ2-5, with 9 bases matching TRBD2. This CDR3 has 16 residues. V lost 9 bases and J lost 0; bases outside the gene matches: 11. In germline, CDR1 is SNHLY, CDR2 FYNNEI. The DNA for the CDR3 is TGTGCCAGTCTCCGGTTAGCGGGGGCCAACCAAGAGACCCAGTACTTC. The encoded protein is CASLRLAGANQETQYF.

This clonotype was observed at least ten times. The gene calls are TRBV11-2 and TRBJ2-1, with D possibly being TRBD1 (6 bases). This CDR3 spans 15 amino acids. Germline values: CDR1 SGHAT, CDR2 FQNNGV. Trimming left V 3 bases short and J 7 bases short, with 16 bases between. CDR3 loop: CASSFRGFSENEQFF. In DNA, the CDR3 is TGTGCCAGCAGCTTTAGGGGGTTCTCGGAGAATGAGCAGTTCTTC.

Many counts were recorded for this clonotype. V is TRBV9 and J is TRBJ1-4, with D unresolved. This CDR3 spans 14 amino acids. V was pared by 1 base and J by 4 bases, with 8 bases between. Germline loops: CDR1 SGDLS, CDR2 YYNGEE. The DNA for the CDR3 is TGTGCCAGCAGCGTAAACGGCCGTAATGAAAAACTGTTTTTT. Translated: CASSVNGRNEKLFF.

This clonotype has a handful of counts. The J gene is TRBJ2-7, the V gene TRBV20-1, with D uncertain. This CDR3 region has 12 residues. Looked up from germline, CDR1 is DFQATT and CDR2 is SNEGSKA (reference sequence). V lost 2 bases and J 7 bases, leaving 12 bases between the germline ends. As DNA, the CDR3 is TGCAGTGCTAGAATACAGCCTCGGGAGCAGTACTTC. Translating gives CSARIQPREQYF.

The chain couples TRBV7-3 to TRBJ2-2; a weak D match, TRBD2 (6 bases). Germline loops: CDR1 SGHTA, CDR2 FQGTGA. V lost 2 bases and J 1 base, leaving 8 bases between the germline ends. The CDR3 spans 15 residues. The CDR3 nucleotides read TGTGCCAGCAGCTTACTAGCGATGAACACCGGGGAGCTGTTTTTT. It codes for CASSLLAMNTGELFF.

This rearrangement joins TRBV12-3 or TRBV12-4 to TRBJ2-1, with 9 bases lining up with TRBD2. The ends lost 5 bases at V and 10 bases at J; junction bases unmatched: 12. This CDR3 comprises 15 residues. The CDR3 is CASSGGGLAIREQFF. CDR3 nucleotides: TGTGCCAGCAGTGGCGGGGGACTAGCAATACGGGAGCAGTTCTTC.

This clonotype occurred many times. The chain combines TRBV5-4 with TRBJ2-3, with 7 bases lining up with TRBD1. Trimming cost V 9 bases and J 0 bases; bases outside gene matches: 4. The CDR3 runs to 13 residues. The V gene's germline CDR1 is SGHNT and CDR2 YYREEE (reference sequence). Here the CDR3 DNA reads TGTGCCATAAGACAGGGAAGCACAGATACGCAGTATTTT. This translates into CAIRQGSTDTQYF.

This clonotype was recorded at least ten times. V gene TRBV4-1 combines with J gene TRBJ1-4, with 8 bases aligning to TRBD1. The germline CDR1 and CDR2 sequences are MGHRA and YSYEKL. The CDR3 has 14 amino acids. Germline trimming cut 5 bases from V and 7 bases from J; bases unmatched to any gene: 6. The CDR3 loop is CASSSTGEGEKLFF. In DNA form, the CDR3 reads TGCGCCAGCAGCTCGACAGGGGAAGGTGAAAAACTGTTTTTT.

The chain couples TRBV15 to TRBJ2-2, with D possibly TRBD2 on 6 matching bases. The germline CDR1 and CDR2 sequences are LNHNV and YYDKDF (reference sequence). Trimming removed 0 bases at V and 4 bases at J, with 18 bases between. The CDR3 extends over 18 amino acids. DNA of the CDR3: TGTGCCACCAGCAGAGAATCTCCGGACATGGGAGGCACCGGGGAGCTGTTTTTT. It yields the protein CATSRESPDMGGTGELFF. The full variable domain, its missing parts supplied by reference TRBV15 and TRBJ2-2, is DAMVIQNPRYQVTQFGKPVTLSCSQTLNHNVMYWYQQKSSQAPKLLFHYYDKDFNNEADTPDNFQSRRPNTSFCFLDIRSPGLGDTAMYLCATSRESPDMGGTGELFFGEGSRLTVL.

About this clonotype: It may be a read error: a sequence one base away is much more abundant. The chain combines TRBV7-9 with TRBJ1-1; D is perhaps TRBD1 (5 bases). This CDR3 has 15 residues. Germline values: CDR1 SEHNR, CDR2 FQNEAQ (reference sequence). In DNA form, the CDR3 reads TGTGCCAGCAGCTTTAGTCGCAGGGCCAGCGCTGAAGTTTTCTTT. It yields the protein CASSFSRRASAEVFF.